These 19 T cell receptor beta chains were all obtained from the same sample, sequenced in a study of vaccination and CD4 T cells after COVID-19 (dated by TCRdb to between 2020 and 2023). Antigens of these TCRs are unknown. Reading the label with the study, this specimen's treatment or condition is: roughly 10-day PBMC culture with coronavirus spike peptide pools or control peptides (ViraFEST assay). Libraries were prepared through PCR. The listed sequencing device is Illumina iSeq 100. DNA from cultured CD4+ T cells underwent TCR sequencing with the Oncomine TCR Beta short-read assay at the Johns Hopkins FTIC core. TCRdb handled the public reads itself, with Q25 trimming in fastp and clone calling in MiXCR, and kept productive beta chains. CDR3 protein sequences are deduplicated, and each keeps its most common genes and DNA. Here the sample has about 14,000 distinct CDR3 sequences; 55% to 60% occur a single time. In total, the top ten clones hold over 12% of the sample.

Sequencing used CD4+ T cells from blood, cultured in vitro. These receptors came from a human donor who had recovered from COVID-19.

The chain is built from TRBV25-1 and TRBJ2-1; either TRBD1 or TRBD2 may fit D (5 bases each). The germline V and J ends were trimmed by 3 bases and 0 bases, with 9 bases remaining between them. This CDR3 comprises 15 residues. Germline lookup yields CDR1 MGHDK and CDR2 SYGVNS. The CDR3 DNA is TGTGCCAGCAGTGAGGGACGGTTCTCCTACAATGAGCAGTTCTTC. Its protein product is CASSEGRFSYNEQFF. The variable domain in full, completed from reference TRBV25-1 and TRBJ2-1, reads EADIYQTPRYLVIGTGKKITLECSQTMGHDKMYWYQQDPGMELHLIHYSYGVNSTEKGDLSSESTVSRIRTEHFPLTLESARPSHTSQYLCASSEGRFSYNEQFFGPGTRLTVL.

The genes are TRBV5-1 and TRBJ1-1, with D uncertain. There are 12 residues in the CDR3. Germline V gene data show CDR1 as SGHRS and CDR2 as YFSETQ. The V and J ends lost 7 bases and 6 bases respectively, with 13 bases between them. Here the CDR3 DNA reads TGCGCCAGCGATGTTGGTCGCTCTGAAGCTTTCTTT. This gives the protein CASDVGRSEAFF.

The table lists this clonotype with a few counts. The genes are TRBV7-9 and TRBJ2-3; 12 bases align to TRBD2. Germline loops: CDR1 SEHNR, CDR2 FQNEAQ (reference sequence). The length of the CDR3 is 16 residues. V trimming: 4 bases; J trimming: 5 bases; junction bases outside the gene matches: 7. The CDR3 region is CASSSKRTSGIDTQYF. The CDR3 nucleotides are TGTGCCAGCAGCTCAAAGAGGACTAGCGGGATAGATACGCAGTATTTT.

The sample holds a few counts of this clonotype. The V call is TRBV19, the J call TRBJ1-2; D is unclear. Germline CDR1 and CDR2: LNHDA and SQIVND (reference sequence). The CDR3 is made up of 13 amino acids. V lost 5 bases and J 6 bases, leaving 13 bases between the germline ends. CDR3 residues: CASSPGLLHGYTF. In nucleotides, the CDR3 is TGTGCCAGTAGTCCTGGACTTCTACATGGCTACACCTTC.

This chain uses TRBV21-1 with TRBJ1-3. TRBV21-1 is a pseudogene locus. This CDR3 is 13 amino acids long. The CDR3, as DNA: TGTGCCAGCGCGGGCTGGACCGGAAACACCATATATTTT. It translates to CASAGWTGNTIYF.

CDR3 in amino acids: CASSRQGATSYEQYF. In DNA form, the CDR3 reads TGTGCCAGCAGTCGACAGGGGGCTACCTCCTACGAGCAGTACTTC. The chain carries TRBV6-1 and TRBJ2-7, with TRBD1 matching 10 bases. The germline V gene encodes CDR1 MNHNS and CDR2 SASEGT. The CDR3 is 15 residues long. J lost 0 bases, V lost 5 bases, and 4 bases had no gene match.

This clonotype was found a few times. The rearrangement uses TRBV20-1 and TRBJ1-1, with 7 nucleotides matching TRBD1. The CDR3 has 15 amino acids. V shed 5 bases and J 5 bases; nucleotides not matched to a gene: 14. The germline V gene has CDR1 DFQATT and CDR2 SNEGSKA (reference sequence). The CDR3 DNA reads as TGCAGTGCTCCTAAACCGGGACAGCCGGGGACTGAAGCTTTCTTT. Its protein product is CSAPKPGQPGTEAFF.

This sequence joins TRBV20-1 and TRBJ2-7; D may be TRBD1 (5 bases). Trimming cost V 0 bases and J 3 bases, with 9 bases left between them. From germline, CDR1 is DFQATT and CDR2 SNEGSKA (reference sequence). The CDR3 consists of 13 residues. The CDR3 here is CSARDPTVYEQYF. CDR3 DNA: TGCAGTGCTAGAGATCCGACAGTCTACGAGCAGTACTTC.

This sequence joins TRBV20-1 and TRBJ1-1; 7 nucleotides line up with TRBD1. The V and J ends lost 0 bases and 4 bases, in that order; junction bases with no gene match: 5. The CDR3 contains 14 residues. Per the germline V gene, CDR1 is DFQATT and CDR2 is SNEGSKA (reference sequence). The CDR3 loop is CSAREGGAITEAFF. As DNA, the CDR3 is TGCAGTGCTAGAGAAGGGGGCGCTATCACTGAAGCTTTCTTT.

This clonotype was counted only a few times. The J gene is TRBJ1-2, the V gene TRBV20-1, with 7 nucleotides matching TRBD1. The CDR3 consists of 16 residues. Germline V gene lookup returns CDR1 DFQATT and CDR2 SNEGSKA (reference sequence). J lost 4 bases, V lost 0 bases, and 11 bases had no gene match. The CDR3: CSARDLRGAIIYGYTF. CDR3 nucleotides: TGCAGTGCTAGAGATCTCAGGGGGGCCATTATCTATGGCTACACCTTC.

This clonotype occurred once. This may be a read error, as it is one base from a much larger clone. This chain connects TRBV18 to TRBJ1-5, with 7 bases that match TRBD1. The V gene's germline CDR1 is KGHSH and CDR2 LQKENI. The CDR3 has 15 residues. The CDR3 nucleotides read TGTGCCAGCTCACCACAGGGGGACAGCAGTCAGCCCCAGCATTTT. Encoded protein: CASSPQGDSSQPQHF.

The CDR3 DNA is TGTGCCAGCAGCTTAGTTTCGGGAAACACTGAAGCTTTCTTT. Translation gives CASSLVSGNTEAFF. The chain has TRBV7-8 and TRBJ1-1; the D is unclear. CDR1 SGHVS and CDR2 FQNEAQ come from the germline V gene. CDR3 length equals 14 residues. The germline V and J ends were trimmed by 1 base and 2 bases, with 8 bases remaining between them.

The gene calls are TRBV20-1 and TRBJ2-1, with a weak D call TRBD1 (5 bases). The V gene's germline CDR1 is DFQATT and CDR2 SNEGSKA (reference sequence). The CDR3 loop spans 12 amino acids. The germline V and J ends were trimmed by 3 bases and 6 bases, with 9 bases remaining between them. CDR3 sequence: CSASRQGNEQFF. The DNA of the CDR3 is TGCAGTGCTAGCAGGCAGGGCAATGAGCAGTTCTTC.

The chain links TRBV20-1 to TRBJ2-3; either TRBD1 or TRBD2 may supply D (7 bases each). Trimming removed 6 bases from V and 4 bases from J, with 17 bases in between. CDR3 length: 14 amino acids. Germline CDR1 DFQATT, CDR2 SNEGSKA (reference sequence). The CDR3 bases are TGCAGTGCCAGTAGGGAGGGGGCGGCAGATACGCAGTATTTT. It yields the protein CSASREGAADTQYF.

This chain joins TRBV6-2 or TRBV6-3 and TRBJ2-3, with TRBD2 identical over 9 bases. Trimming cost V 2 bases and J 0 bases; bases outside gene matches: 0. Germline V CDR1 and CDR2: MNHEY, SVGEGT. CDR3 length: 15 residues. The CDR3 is CASSYTSGSTDTQYF. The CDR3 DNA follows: TGTGCCAGCAGTTACACTAGCGGGAGCACAGATACGCAGTATTTT.

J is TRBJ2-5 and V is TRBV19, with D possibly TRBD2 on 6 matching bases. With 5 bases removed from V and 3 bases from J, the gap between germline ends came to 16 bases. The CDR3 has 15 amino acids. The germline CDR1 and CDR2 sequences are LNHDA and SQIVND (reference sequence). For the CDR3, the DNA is TGTGCCAGTAGTGGGGGTCGGACGGGAGAAGAGACCCAGTACTTC. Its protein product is CASSGGRTGEETQYF.

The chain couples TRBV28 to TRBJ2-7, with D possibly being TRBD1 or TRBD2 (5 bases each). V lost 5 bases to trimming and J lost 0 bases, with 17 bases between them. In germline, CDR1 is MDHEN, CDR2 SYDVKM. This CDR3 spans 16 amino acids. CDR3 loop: CASSLGDGLSSYEQYF. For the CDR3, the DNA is TGTGCCAGCAGTCTGGGGGACGGATTAAGCTCCTACGAGCAGTACTTC.

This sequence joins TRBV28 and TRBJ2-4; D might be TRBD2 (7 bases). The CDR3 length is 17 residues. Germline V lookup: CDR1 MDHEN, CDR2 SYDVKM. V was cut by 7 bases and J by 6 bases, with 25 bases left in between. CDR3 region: CASISLGGREEGNIQYF. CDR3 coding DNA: TGTGCCAGCATCTCTTTGGGGGGGCGAGAGGAGGGAAACATTCAGTACTTC.

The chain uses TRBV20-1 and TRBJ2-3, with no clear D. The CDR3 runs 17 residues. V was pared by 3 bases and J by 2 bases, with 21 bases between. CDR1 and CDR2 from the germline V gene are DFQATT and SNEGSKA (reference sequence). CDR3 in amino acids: CSASGQVASALTDTQYF. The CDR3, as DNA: TGCAGTGCTAGCGGTCAAGTGGCCTCGGCCCTCACAGATACGCAGTATTTT.